What follows are 10 T cell receptor beta chains derived from one specimen sequenced in a study of shared clonotypes between healthy human individuals. Libraries were prepared by immunoSEQ multiplex PCR; TCRdb keeps only in-frame clonotypes and omits some of them. The sample yields some 700,000 clones, 90% seen once. Source material: memory CD8+ T cells from PBMCs. The subset here: CD45RO+ cells pooled with CCR7-negative TemRA cells. The receptors here all came from a man aged 18 to 30 in good health. Some clones in this sample may be carry-over from other donors' samples.

The chain combines TRBV27 with TRBJ2-3, with D unresolved. Between the trimmed V and J ends, which lost 0 bases and 1 base, there was a span of 11 bases. Germline V gene sequence: CDR1 MNHEY, CDR2 SMNVEV (reference sequence). The CDR3 is made up of 16 amino acids. As DNA, the CDR3 is TGTGCCAGCAGTTTATCGTCTTTCAGCCGCACAGATACGCAGTATTTT. Amino acids: CASSLSSFSRTDTQYF.

The rearrangement uses TRBV6-6 and TRBJ2-7; D not resolved. The CDR3 is 12 amino acids. Germline V gene lookup returns CDR1 MNHNY and CDR2 SVGAGI (reference sequence). Trimming took 0 bases from V and 7 from J, leaving 7 bases between them. CDR3 sequence reads: CASSYSMGEQYF. CDR3 in DNA: TGTGCCAGCAGTTACTCTATGGGGGAGCAGTACTTC.

A few counts support this clone. Other DNA variants within this sample encode the same CDR3. The chain is built from TRBV7-9 and TRBJ1-1; the D is unclear. Per the germline V gene, CDR1 is SEHNR and CDR2 is FQNEAQ (reference sequence). V gave up 3 bases and J gave up 5 bases, with 7 bases separating them. This CDR3 comprises 12 residues. The CDR3, as DNA: TGTGCCAGCAGCTTTGGGCGTACTGAAGCTTTCTTT. It encodes CASSFGRTEAFF.

The rearrangement uses TRBV28 and TRBJ1-4; 7 bases fit TRBD1. J lost 5 bases, V lost 4 bases, and 4 bases had no gene match. The germline gives CDR1 MDHEN, CDR2 SYDVKM. The CDR3 runs to 14 residues. CDR3 nucleotides: TGTGCCAGCAGTTCGACAGGGTTAAATGAAAAACTGTTTTTT. Protein: CASSSTGLNEKLFF.

The V and J genes are TRBV30 and TRBJ1-2; D might be TRBD1 (6 bases). Germline V gives CDR1 GTSNPN, CDR2 SVGIG (reference sequence). Trimming took off 5 bases at V and 0 bases at J, with 7 bases between the two ends. This CDR3 is 12 amino acids long. In nucleotides, the CDR3 is TGTGCCTGGTGGACAGCTAACTATGGCTACACCTTC. Protein sequence: CAWWTANYGYTF.

J is TRBJ1-1 and V is TRBV2; maybe TRBD1 (5 bases). Trimming took off 3 bases at V and 10 bases at J, with 9 bases between the two ends. Germline V gene sequence: CDR1 SNHLY, CDR2 FYNNEI. CDR3 length equals 11 residues. CDR3 DNA: TGTGCCAGCAGTGAGCCGAGGGGAGCTTTCTTT. Translating gives CASSEPRGAFF.

The chain combines TRBV5-1 with TRBJ1-4; 9 bases align to TRBD1. The germline V gene has CDR1 SGHRS and CDR2 YFSETQ. J was trimmed by 7 bases and V by 3 bases; bases with no gene match: 13. The CDR3 loop spans 17 amino acids. The CDR3 loop is CASSSSVWDRDGEKLFF. In nucleotides, the CDR3 is TGCGCCAGCAGCTCTAGCGTCTGGGACAGGGATGGTGAAAAACTGTTTTTT. Full variable domain (remainder filled in from reference TRBV5-1 and TRBJ1-4): KAGVTQTPRYLIKTRGQQVTLSCSPISGHRSVSWYQQTPGQGLQFLFEYFSETQRNKGNFPGRFSGRQFSNSRSEMNVSTLELGDSALYLCASSSSVWDRDGEKLFFGSGTQLSVL.

This clone has a single count. The chain carries TRBV6-5 and TRBJ2-7, with 7 bases lining up with TRBD2. The CDR3 sequence is 15 residues long. CDR1 and CDR2 from the germline V gene are MNHEY and SVGAGI. Germline trimming cut 6 bases from V and 6 bases from J; bases unmatched to any gene: 14. The CDR3 nucleotides are TGTGCCAGCAGGCTTCTAGCGGAGGGGTTTGTCGAGCAGTACTTC. It codes for CASRLLAEGFVEQYF.

The count of this clone is one. The chain is built from TRBV11-2 and TRBJ1-2; D perhaps matches TRBD1 (6 bases). The CDR3 runs 16 residues. Between the trimmed V and J ends, which lost 7 bases and 4 bases, there was a span of 22 bases. Germline-derived CDR1 and CDR2 are SGHAT and FQNNGV. In DNA, the CDR3 is TGTGCCAGCATCTCAATAGGGACACCTCGGAGCTATGGCTACACCTTC. Residues: CASISIGTPRSYGYTF.

This sequence joins TRBV15 and TRBJ2-7; TRBD1 matches 8 bases. Germline CDR1 is LNHNV and CDR2 is YYDKDF (reference sequence). This CDR3 contains 16 residues. Trimming removed 3 bases from V and 3 bases from J; junction bases left unmatched: 10. CDR3 residues: CATSREMDREDYEQYF. In DNA, the CDR3 is TGTGCCACCAGCAGGGAGATGGACAGGGAGGACTACGAGCAGTACTTC.